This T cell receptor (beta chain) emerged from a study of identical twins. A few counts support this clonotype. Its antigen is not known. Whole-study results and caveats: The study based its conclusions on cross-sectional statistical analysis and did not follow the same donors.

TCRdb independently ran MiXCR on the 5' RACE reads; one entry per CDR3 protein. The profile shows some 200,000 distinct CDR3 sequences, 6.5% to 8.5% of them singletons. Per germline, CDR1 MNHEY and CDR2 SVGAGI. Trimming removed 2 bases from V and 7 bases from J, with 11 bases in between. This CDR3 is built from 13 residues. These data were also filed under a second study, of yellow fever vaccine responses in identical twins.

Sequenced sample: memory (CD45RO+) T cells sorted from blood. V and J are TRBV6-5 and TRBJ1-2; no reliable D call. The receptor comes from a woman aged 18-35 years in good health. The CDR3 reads CASSYADGAGYTF. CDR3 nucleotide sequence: TGTGCCAGCAGTTACGCGGACGGCGCTGGCTACACCTTC.